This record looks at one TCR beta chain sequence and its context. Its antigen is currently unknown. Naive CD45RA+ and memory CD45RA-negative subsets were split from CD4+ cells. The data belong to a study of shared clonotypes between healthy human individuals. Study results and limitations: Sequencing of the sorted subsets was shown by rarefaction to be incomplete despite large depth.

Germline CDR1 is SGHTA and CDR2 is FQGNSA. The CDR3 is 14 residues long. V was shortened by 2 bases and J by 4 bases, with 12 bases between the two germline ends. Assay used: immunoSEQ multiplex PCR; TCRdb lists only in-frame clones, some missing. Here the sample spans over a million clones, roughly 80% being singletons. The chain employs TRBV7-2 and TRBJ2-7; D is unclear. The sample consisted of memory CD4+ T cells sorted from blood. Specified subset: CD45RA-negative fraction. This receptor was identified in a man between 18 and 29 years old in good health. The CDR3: CASSLSVQTYEQYF. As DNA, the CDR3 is TGTGCCAGCAGCTTATCGGTACAGACTTACGAGCAGTACTTC. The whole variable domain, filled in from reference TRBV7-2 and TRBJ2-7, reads GAGVSQSPSNKVTEKGKDVELRCDPISGHTALYWYRQSLGQGLEFLIYFQGNSAPDKSGLPSDRFSAERTGGSVSTLTIQRTQQEDSAVYLCASSLSVQTYEQYFGPGTRLTVT.